Listed below are T cell receptor beta chains from one sample, sequenced in a study of CD8+CD57+ T cells in acquired aplastic anemia. Each CDR3 protein gets one entry after TCRdb re-called the reads with MiXCR. The profile shows a few hundred thousand distinct CDR3 sequences, 56% of them singletons. Sequencing used sorted CD4+, CD8+, or CD8+CD57+ T cells (not recorded which) from PBMCs. All receptors come from a human donor with severe aplastic anemia or a healthy control (not recorded which). Each CDR3 is given with its conserved first and last residue. The order of the fields is D gene, J gene, clone size, V gene, CDR3 DNA, CDR3 protein. The D gene is left open where the match is weak. Clone sizes are given selectively: once, few, many, or a class where the clone is expanded.

. TRBJ1-2 . TRBV15 TGTGCCACCAGCAGAGTTGGTCGGGGACCGGCTAACTATGGCTACACCTTC CATSRVGRGPANYGYTF
. TRBJ1-6 . TRBV2 TGTGCCAGCAACAGCGTCAGGGAGAGTTCACCCCTCCACTTT CASNSVRESSPLHF
TRBD1 TRBJ2-7 . TRBV9 TGTGCCAGCAGCGTGGGACAGGGGGCCGACGAGCAGTACTTC CASSVGQGADEQYF
. TRBJ2-7 . TRBV6-2/TRBV6-3 TGTGCCAGCAGTTACGATATAGAGAAAGGGGGTACGTACTACGAGCAGTACTTC CASSYDIEKGGTYYEQYF
. TRBJ1-6 . TRBV20-1 TGCAGTGCTAGAGGGGTAGGGGTGGGGTATAATTCACCCCTCCACTTT CSARGVGVGYNSPLHF
TRBD1 TRBJ2-5 . TRBV20-1 TGCAGTGCCTTAGTGACAGGGGCCCCTACCTTCCAAGAGACCCAGTACTTC CSALVTGAPTFQETQYF
. TRBJ1-1 . TRBV10-3 TGTGCCATCAGTGGGTTCAGGACAGTAAGCTATGAAGCTTTCTTT CAISGFRTVSYEAFF
. TRBJ1-5 . TRBV7-9 TGTGCCAGCAGCTTAAGCGGGGGTCAGCCCCAGCATTTT CASSLSGGQPQHF
. TRBJ2-7 . TRBV20-1 TGCAGTGCTAGGGGGGGGCCCTACGAGCAGTACTTC CSARGGPYEQYF
. TRBJ1-3 many TRBV29-1 TGCAGCGTTGAAGGGCGTGGGGCTCGGGGAAACACCATATATTTT CSVEGRGARGNTIYF
. TRBJ2-7 few TRBV20-1 TGCAGTGCTAGGCCAGCGATTAGCTCCTACGAGCAGTACTTC CSARPAISSYEQYF
TRBD1 TRBJ1-5 . TRBV10-2 TGCGCCACCCGACAGGGAGCAGGGCCCCAGCATTTT CATRQGAGPQHF
. TRBJ1-3 many TRBV7-8 TGTGCTAGCAGCTTAGATGATGGAAACACCATATATTTT CASSLDDGNTIYF
. TRBJ1-6 . TRBV19 TGTGCCAGTAGAACGGACTACGCAACACCCCTCCACTTT CASRTDYATPLHF
TRBD1 TRBJ2-1 . TRBV12-3/TRBV12-4 TGTGCCAGCAGTCCGGGACAGGGGGCTGAAGATACGCAGTTCTTC CASSPGQGAEDTQFF
. TRBJ2-7 . TRBV6-1 TGTGCAGCAGGAAATAGGGCAGGGGAAACCTACGAGCAGTACTTC CAAGNRAGETYEQYF
. TRBJ1-3 many TRBV3-1 TGTGCCAGCAGTCGGGGACCCACCGCTTACTCTGGAAACACCATATATTTT CASSRGPTAYSGNTIYF
TRBD2 TRBJ2-1 many TRBV4-2 TGTGCCAGCAGCCAAGAACCCTCGCGACTAGCGGGGGGCCTCAATGAGCAGTTCTTC CASSQEPSRLAGGLNEQFF
TRBD1 TRBJ1-1 many TRBV6-2/TRBV6-3 TGTGCCAGCAGACGACCACAGGGAGGGGCCAGGGGGGAAGCTTTCTTT CASRRPQGGARGEAFF
. TRBJ2-6 . TRBV7-6 TGTGCCAGCAGTGAGGTGGCGGGGGCCAACGTCCTGACTTTC CASSEVAGANVLTF
TRBD2 TRBJ2-1 . TRBV7-3 TGTGCTAGCAGCTTAAGGGCTAGCGGGGGGTTTTCCCCCAATGAGCAGTTCTTC CASSLRASGGFSPNEQFF
. TRBJ1-2 . TRBV25-1 TGTGCCAGCAGTGATGGCGGGGAGGGTGTCTATGGCTACACCTTC CASSDGGEGVYGYTF
TRBD2 TRBJ2-7 . TRBV6-1 TGTGCCAGCAGTTACTCCGAGGCGGGGGGATCCTACGAGCAGTACTTC CASSYSEAGGSYEQYF
TRBD1 TRBJ2-1 . TRBV19 TGTGCCAGTAGTCTCTTCCGGGACAGGGGTTACAATGAGCAGTTCTTC CASSLFRDRGYNEQFF
TRBD2 TRBJ2-5 . TRBV10-3 TGTGCCATCAGTGAGTCGACTAGCGGGGAGGGAGAGACCCAGTACTTC CAISESTSGEGETQYF
TRBD1 TRBJ1-2 . TRBV9 TGTGCCAGCAGCCGCGGGACAGGGGACTATGGCTACACCTTC CASSRGTGDYGYTF
. TRBJ1-1 . TRBV20-1 TGCAGTGCTAGTGCGGCGACATCGTACACTGAAGCTTTCTTT CSASAATSYTEAFF
. TRBJ2-3 many TRBV11-3 TGTGCCAGCAGCCCGGGACTTACCTTCACAGATACGCAGTATTTT CASSPGLTFTDTQYF
. TRBJ2-5 . TRBV7-9 TGTGCCAGCAGCTTCCCCCAAGGGGTGGGGGAGACCCAGTACTTC CASSFPQGVGETQYF